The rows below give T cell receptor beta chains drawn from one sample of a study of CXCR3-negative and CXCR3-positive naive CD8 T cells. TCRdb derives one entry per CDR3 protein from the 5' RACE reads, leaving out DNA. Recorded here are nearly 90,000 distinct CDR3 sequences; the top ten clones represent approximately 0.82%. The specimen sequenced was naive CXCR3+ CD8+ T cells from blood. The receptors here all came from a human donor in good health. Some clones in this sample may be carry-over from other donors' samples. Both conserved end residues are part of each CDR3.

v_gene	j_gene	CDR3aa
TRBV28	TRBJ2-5	CASSLRAYQETQYF
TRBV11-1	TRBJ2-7	CASSSTSGSRPAYEQYF
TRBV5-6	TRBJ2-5	CASSAGLAEETQYF
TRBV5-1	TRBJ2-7	CASSSGQGAAYEQYF
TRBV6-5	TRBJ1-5	CASSSGVNQPQHF
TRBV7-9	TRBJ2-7	CASILPPVGDSYEQYF
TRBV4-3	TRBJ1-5	CASSQEWSGSQPQHF
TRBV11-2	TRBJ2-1	CASTELRREQFF
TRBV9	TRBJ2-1	CASSEFPRFSSYNEQFF
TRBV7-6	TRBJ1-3	CASSLGSGAGNTIYF
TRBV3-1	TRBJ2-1	CASSNTTSGGQPSSYNEQFF
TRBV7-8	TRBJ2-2	CASSLRGGMYTGELFF
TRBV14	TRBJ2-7	CASSLRTGTYEQYF
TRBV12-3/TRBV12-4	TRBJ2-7	CASRGGRNYEQYF
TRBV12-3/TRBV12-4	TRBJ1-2	CASSLTANYGYTF
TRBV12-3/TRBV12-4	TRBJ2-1	CASSPHNEQFF
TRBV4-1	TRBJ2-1	CASSQYPGGASYNEQFF
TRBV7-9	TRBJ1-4	CASSISEKLFF
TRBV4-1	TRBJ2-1	CASSQELAGGYYNEQFF
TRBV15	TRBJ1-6	CATSRPGPNSPLHF
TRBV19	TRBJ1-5	CASSGTNSNQPQHF
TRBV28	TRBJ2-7	CASSLVGGEVGYEQYF
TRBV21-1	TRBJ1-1	CASSRVRGRGLGVNTEAFF
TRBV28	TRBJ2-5	CASRGSGLAGIETQYF
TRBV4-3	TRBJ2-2	CASSQDPGNGELFF
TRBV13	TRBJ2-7	CASSPLLSYEQYF
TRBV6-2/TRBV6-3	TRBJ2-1	CATYRASGAYNEQFF
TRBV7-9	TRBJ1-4	CASSSGGTNEKLFF
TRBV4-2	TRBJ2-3	CASSQEGPAATDTQYF